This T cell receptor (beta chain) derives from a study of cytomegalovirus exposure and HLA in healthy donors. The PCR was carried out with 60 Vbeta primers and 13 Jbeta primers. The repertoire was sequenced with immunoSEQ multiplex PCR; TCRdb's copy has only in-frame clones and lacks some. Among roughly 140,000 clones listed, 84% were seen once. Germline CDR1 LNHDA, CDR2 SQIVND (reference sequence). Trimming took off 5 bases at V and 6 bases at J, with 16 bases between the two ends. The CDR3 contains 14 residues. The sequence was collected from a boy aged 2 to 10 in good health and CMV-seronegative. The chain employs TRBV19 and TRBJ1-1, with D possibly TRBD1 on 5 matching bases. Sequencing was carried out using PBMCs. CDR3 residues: CASSLRQGRAEAFF. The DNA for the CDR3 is TGTGCCAGTAGTCTCCGGCAGGGAAGAGCTGAAGCTTTCTTT.